This T cell receptor beta chain was recovered during a study of blood T cell repertoires in COVID-19 (dated by TCRdb to the early 2020s). Broadly, across the study: Samples covering the acute and convalescent phases of COVID-19 were provided by collaborators in the United States, Italy and Spain. The prospective study material was composed of cDNA or gDNA derived from T cells, B-cell-depleted T cells, or PBMCs. Deeply sampled blood TCRbeta repertoires from subjects exposed to, actively infected with, or recovered from COVID-19 were included in the dataset. The repertoires were released in a freely available public database intended as a resource for research on the immune response to SARS-CoV-2. The samples were drawn from the first 160 participants of the ongoing ImmuneRACE study and from about 1,200 subjects provided by 6 global collaborators. Nearly every sample came with metadata listing a de-identified subject ID, COVID-19 status, age in years and sex. Where available, HLA class I and class II types were taken from metadata supplied by the sample provider and were not determined by assay-based typing.

The investigation overall reported the following: Clinical and demographic metadata were provided uncurated, with the amount varying by source and participant.

There are a few counts of this clone. No cognate antigen has been identified for it. Per-base qualities were not stored, and no clone one base away is much larger. One collaborating source in Seattle enrolled patients while the patients were actively infected and followed the patients over time throughout the course of disease. The collaborating institutions used their own protocols to collect whole blood in K2EDTA tubes. For TCRbeta analysis, collaborators shipped samples in one of three forms: frozen whole blood, isolated PBMCs, or DNA extracted from either of those sample types. Including cysteine and phenylalanine, the CDR3 has 14 amino acids. Only the CDR3 portion is preserved as DNA: 42 bases, with reading frame beginning at the first base. At the junction V is shortened by 0 bases and J by 4 bases, with 10 bases in between. CDR1 SGHTS and CDR2 YDEGEE are derived from the germline V gene. The immunoSEQ Assay, a bias-controlled multiplex PCR, was used to amplify TCRbeta CDR3 regions from genomic DNA. On the study's bioinformatics: The number of nucleated cells in each sample was estimated by amplification of reference gene primers within the assay. To quantify the absolute abundance of each unique TCRbeta CDR3 rearrangement, sequence reads were collapsed and filtered. For each sample, productive Simpson clonality was calculated by taking the square root of Simpson's diversity index across productive rearrangements. TCRdb provides this immuneACCESS table in a form limited to in-frame rearrangements. Some clones are lacking; in checked studies, under half of them reflect an unresolved V gene, and why the rest are absent is not known. V, J and clone size were drawn from that table, and D and trimming were deduced from the DNA. The sample table holds approximately 200,000 clones, of which roughly three quarters were seen once. The ten biggest clones cover 5.5% to 7% of the sample.

The receptor chain draws on TRBV5-8 and TRBJ1-2; matching of 5 bases hints at TRBD1 as the D gene. This sequence originates from a woman in her forties with COVID-19, enrolled during active disease. Input material: peripheral blood. The DNA sequence is as follows: TGTGCCAGCAGCTTGGACAGGAACGGCTATGGCTACACCTTC. The encoded protein is CASSLDRNGYGYTF.